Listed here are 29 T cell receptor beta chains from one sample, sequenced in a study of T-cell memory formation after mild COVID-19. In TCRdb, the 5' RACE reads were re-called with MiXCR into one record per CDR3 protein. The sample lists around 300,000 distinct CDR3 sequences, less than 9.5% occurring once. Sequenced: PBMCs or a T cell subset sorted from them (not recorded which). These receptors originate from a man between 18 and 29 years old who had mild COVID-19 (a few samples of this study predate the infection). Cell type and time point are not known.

This chain's CDR3 is CASSLGPRGEPQHF. In nucleotides, the CDR3 is TGCGCCAGCAGCCTTGGACCCAGGGGCGAGCCCCAGCATTTT. V and J are TRBV5-1 and TRBJ1-5, with a tentative D call TRBD1 (6 bases). The germline V and J ends were trimmed by 4 bases and 8 bases, with 16 bases remaining between them. The germline CDR1 and CDR2 sequences are SGHRS and YFSETQ. This CDR3 is built from 14 residues.

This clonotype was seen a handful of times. CDR3 nucleotides: TGTGCCAGCAGCTCTACAGGGACTGAGCAGTTCTTC. This gives the protein CASSSTGTEQFF. The chain links TRBV7-3 to TRBJ2-1; weak D call: TRBD1 (6 bases). Trimming stripped 4 bases from V and 9 bases from J, with 10 bases between. CDR1 is SGHTA, CDR2 FQGTGA, per germline. This CDR3 spans 12 amino acids. The full variable domain, with the rest looked up from reference TRBV7-3 and TRBJ2-1, is GAGVSQTPSNKVTEKGKYVELRCDPISGHTALYWYRQSLGQGPEFLIYFQGTGAADDSGLPNDRFFAVRPEGSVSTLKIQRTERGDSAVYLCASSSTGTEQFFGPGTRLTVL.

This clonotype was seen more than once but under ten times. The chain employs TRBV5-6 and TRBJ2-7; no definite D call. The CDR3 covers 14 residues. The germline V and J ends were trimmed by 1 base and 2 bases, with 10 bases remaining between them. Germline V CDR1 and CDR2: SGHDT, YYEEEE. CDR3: CASSLLGMAYEQYV. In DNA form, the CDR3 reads TGTGCCAGCAGCTTGCTTGGGATGGCCTACGAGCAGTACGTC.

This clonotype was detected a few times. The chain's CDR3 is CASSLRGPGGGGRDTQYF. In DNA form, the CDR3 reads TGTGCCAGCAGCTTAAGAGGGCCTGGCGGGGGGGGCAGAGATACGCAGTATTTT. The chain recombines TRBV7-2 with TRBJ2-3; 9 nucleotides line up with TRBD2. This CDR3 has 18 residues. V was pared by 2 bases and J by 5 bases, with 14 bases of the junction left unmatched. Germline values: CDR1 SGHTA, CDR2 FQGNSA.

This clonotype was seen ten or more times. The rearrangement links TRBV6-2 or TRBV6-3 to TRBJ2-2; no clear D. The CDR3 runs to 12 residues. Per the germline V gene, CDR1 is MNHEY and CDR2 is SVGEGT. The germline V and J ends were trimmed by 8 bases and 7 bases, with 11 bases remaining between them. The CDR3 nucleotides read TGTGCCAGCGGCAATAATTACGGGGAGCTGTTTTTT. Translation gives CASGNNYGELFF.

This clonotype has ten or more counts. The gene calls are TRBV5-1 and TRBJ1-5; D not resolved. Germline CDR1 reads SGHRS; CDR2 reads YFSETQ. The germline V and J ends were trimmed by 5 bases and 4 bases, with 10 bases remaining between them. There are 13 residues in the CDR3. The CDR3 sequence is CASSLDGNQPQHF. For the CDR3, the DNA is TGCGCCAGCAGTCTGGACGGGAATCAGCCCCAGCATTTT. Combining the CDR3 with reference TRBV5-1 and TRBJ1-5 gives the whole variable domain KAGVTQTPRYLIKTRGQQVTLSCSPISGHRSVSWYQQTPGQGLQFLFEYFSETQRNKGNFPGRFSGRQFSNSRSEMNVSTLELGDSALYLCASSLDGNQPQHFGDGTRLSIL.

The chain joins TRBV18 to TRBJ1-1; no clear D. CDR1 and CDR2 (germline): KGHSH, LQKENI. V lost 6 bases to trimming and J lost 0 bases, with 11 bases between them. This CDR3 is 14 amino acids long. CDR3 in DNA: TGTGCCAGCTCGCCCGACACTATGAACACTGAAGCTTTCTTT. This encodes CASSPDTMNTEAFF.

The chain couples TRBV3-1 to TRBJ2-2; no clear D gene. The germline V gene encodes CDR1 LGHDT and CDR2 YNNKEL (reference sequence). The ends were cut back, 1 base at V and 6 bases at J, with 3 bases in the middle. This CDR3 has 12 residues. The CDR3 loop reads CASSQVSGELFF. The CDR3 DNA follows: TGTGCCAGCAGCCAAGTGTCCGGGGAGCTGTTTTTT.

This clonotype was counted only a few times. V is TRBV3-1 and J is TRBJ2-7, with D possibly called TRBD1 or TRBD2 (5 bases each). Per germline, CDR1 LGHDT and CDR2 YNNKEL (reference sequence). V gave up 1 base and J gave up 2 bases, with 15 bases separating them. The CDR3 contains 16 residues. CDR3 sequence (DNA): TGTGCCAGCAGCCAAGTCCCCGGGACGGGAACCTACGAGCAGTACTTC. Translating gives CASSQVPGTGTYEQYF.

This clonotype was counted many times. CDR3 nucleotide sequence: TGTGCCAGCAGTCCGACAGGGTATGGCTACACCTTC. The encoded protein is CASSPTGYGYTF. V usage is TRBV6-2 or TRBV6-3 and J usage is TRBJ1-2, with 7 bases aligning to TRBD1. This CDR3 region has 12 residues. V trimming: 5 bases; J trimming: 5 bases; junction bases outside the gene matches: 2. The germline V gene has CDR1 MNHEY and CDR2 SVGEGT.

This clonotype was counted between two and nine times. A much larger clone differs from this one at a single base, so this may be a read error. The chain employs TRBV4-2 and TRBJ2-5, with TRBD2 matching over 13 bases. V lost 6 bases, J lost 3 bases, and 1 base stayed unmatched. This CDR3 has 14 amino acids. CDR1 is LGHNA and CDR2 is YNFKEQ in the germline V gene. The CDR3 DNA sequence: TGTGCCAGCAGTGGACTAGCGGGGGAAGAGACCCAGTACTTC. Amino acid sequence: CASSGLAGEETQYF.

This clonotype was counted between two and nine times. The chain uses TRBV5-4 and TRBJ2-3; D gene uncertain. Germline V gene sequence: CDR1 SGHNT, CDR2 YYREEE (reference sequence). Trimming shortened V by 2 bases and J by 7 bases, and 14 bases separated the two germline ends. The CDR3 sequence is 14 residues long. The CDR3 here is CASSFGPGMNTQYF. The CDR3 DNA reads TGTGCCAGCAGCTTCGGCCCAGGCATGAATACGCAGTATTTT.

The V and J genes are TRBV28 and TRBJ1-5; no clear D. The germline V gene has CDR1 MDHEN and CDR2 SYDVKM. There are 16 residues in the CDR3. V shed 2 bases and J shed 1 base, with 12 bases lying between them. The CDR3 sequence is CASSLRGKISNQPQHF. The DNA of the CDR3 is TGTGCCAGCAGTTTAAGAGGCAAGATAAGCAATCAGCCCCAGCATTTT.

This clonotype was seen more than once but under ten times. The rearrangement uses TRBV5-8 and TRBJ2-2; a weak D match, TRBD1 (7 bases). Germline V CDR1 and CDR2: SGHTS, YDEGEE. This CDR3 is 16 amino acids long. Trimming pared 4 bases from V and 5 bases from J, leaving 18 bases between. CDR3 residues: CASSPTGREKTGELFF. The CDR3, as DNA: TGTGCCAGCAGCCCGACAGGGCGGGAAAAGACCGGGGAGCTGTTTTTT.

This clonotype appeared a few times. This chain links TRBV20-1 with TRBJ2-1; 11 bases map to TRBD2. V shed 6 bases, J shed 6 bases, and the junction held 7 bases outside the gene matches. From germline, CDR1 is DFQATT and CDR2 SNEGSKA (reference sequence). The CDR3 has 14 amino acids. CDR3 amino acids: CSATASGGPNEQFF. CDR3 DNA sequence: TGCAGTGCCACGGCTAGCGGGGGGCCCAATGAGCAGTTCTTC.

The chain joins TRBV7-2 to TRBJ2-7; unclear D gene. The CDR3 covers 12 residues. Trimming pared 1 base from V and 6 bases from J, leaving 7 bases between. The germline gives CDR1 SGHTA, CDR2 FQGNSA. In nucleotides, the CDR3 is TGTGCCAGCAGCTTAGTTTGTTTCGAGCAGTACGTC. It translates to CASSLVCFEQYV.

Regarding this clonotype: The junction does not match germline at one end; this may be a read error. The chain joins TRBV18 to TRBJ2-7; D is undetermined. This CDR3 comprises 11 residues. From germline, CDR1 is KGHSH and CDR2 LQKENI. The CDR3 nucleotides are TGTGCCAGCTCACGCCTCTACGTGCAGTACTTC. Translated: CASSRLYVQYF.

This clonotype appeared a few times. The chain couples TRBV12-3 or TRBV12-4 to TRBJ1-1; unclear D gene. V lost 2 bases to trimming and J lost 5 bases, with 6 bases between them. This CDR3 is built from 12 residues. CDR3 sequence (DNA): TGTGCCAGCAGTTTAAGTAGGACTGAAGCTTTCTTT. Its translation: CASSLSRTEAFF.

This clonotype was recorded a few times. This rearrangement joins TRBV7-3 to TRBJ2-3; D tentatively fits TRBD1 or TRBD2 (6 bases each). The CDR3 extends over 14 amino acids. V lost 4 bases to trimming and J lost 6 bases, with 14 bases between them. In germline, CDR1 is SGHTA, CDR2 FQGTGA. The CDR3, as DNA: TGTGCCAGCAGCTCCCTAGGGGGGAAGGATACGCAGTATTTT. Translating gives CASSSLGGKDTQYF.

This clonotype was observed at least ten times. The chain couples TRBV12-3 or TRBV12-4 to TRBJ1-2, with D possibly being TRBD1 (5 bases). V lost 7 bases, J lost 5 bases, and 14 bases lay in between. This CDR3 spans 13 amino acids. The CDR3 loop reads CASNRDRGYGYTF. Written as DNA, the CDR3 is TGTGCCAGCAACCGGGACCGAGGATATGGCTACACCTTC.

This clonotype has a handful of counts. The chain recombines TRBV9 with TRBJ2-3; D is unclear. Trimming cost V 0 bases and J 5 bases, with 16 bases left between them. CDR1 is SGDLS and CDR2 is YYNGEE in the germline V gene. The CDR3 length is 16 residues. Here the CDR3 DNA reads TGTGCCAGCAGCGTAGGAGAGTGGCTGTTTGGAGATACGCAGTATTTT. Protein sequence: CASSVGEWLFGDTQYF.

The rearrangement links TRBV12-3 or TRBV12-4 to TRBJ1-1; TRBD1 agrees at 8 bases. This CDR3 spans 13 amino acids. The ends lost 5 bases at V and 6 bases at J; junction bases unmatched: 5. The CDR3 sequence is CASSQGARAEAFF. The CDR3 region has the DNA TGTGCCAGCAGTCAGGGGGCGCGCGCTGAAGCTTTCTTT.

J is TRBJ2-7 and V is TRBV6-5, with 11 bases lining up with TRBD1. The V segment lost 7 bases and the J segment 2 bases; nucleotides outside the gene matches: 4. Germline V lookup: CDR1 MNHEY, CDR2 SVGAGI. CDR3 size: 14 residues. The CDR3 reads CASTPGQGAYEQYF. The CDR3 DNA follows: TGTGCCAGCACCCCGGGACAGGGGGCCTACGAGCAGTACTTC.

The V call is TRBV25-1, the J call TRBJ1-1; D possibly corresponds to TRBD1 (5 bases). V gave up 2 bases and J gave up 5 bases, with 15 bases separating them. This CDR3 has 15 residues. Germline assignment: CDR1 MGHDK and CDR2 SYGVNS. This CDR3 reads CASSEVRQGETEAFF. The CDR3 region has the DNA TGTGCCAGCAGTGAAGTACGGCAGGGCGAGACTGAAGCTTTCTTT. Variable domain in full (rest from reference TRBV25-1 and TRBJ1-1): EADIYQTPRYLVIGTGKKITLECSQTMGHDKMYWYQQDPGMELHLIHYSYGVNSTEKGDLSSESTVSRIRTEHFPLTLESARPSHTSQYLCASSEVRQGETEAFFGQGTRLTVV.

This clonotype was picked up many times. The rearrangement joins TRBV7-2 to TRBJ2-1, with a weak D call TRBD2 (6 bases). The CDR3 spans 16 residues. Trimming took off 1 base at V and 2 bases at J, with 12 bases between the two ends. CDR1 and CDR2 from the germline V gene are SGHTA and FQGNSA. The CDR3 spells CASSLGRLVAYNEQFF. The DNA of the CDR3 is TGTGCCAGCAGCTTAGGGAGACTAGTGGCCTACAATGAGCAGTTCTTC.

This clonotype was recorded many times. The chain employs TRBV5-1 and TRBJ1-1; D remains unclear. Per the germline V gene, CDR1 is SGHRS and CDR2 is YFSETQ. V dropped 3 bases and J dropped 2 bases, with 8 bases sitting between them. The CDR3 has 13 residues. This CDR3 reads CASSWAANTEAFF. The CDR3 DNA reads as TGCGCCAGCAGCTGGGCAGCCAACACTGAAGCTTTCTTT.

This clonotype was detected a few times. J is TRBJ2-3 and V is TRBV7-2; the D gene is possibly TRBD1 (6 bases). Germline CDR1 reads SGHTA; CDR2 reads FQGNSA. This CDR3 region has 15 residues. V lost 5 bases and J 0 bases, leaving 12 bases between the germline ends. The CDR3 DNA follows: TGTGCCAGCAGCGACCGGGACACCAGCACAGATACGCAGTATTTT. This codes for CASSDRDTSTDTQYF.

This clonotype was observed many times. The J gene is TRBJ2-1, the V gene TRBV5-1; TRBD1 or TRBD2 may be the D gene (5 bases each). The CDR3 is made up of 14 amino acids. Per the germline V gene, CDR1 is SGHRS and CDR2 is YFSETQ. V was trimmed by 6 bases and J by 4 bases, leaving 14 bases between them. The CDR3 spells CASTTGRTYNEQFF. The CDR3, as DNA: TGCGCCAGCACGACGGGACGGACGTACAATGAGCAGTTCTTC.

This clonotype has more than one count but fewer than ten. The CDR3 sequence is CAISAGGFYEQYV. CDR3 coding DNA: TGTGCCATCAGTGCAGGGGGCTTCTACGAGCAGTACGTC. This chain links TRBV10-3 with TRBJ2-7; TRBD1 matches at 8 bases. V lost 4 bases to trimming and J lost 3 bases; unmatched junction nucleotides: 2. CDR1 is ENHRY, CDR2 SYGVKD, per germline. This CDR3 comprises 13 residues.